The source of this T cell receptor (beta chain) is a study of OX40 agonist ivuxolimab in advanced cancers. Whole-study context: Partial responses were achieved by three patients: one hepatocellular carcinoma, two cutaneous melanoma.

General observations from the study: Partial responders receiving 0.1-3.0 mg/kg showed among the lowest clonal expansion.

Trimming stripped 0 bases from V and 7 bases from J, with 8 bases between. Germline lookup yields CDR1 SGHRS and CDR2 YFSETQ. The CDR3 extends over 13 amino acids. Only in-frame clones appear in the TCRdb table, and some are missing; sequencing was by immunoSEQ multiplex PCR. The table includes 120,000 or so clones, around 95% detected once. On this clone itself: Its antigen is as yet unknown.

People who had autoimmune disease history or systemic immunosuppression were excluded. The TCR was taken from an adult with an advanced solid tumor such as melanoma, head and neck, liver or kidney cancer. Sequenced material: CD4+ or CD8+ T cells sorted from blood, taken in a trial of the OX40 agonist ivuxolimab. V is TRBV5-1 and J is TRBJ1-5; D may be TRBD1 (5 bases). In nucleotides, the CDR3 is TGCGCCAGCAGCTTGGCGTGGGGCCAGCCCCAGCATTTT. Residues: CASSLAWGQPQHF.